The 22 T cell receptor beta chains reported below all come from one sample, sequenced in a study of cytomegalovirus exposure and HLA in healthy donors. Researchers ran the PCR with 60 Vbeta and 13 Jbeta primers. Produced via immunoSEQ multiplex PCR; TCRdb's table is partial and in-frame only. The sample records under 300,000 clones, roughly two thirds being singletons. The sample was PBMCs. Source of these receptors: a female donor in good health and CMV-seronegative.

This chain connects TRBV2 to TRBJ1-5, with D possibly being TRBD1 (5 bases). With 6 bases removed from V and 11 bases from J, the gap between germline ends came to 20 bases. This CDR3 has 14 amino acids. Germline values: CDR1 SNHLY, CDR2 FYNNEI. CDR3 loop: CASRRTSLYASQHF. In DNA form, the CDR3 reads TGTGCCAGCAGACGGACATCTCTTTATGCGTCCCAGCATTTT.

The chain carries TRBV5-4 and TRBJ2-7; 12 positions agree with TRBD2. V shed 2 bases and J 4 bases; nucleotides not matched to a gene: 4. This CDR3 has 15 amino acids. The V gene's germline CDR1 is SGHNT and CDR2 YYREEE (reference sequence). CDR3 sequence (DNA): TGTGCCAGCAGCTTTCCGACTAGCGGGAGTTACGAGCAGTACTTC. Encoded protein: CASSFPTSGSYEQYF.

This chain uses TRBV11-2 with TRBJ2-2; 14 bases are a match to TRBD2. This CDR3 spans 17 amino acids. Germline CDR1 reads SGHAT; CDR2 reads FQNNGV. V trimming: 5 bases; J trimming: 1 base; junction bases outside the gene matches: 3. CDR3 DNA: TGTGCCAGCAGCCCGACTAGCGGGAGGGTGAACACCGGGGAGCTGTTTTTT. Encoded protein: CASSPTSGRVNTGELFF.

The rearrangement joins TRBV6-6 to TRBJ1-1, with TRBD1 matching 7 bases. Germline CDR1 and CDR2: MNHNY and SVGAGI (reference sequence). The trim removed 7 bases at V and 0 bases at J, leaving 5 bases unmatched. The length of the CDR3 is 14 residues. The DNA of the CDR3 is TGTGCCAGCAATCTAGACAGGGTGAACACTGAAGCTTTCTTT. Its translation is CASNLDRVNTEAFF.

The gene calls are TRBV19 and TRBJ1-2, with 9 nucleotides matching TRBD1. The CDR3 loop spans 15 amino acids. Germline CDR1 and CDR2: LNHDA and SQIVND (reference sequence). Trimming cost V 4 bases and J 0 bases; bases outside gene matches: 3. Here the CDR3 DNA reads TGTGCCAGTAGTAAGGACAGGGGCTCTAACTATGGCTACACCTTC. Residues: CASSKDRGSNYGYTF. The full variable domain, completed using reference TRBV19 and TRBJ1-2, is DGGITQSPKYLFRKEGQNVTLSCEQNLNHDAMYWYRQDPGQGLRLIYYSQIVNDFQKGDIAEGYSVSREKKESFPLTVTSAQKNPTAFYLCASSKDRGSNYGYTFGSGTRLTVV.

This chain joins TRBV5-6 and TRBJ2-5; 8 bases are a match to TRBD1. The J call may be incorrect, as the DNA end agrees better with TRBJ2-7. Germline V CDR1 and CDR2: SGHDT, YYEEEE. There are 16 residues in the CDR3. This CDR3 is CASSFLAGGGIYEQYF. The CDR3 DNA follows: TGTGCCAGCAGCTTTTTAGCAGGGGGCGGAATCTACGAGCAGTACTTC.

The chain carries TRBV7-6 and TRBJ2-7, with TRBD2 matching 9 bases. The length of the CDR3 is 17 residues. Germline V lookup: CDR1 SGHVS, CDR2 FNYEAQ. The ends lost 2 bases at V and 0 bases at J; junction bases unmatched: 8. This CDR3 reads CASSLTPAGGTSYEQYF. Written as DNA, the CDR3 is TGTGCCAGCAGCTTAACCCCAGCGGGAGGCACCTCCTACGAGCAGTACTTC.

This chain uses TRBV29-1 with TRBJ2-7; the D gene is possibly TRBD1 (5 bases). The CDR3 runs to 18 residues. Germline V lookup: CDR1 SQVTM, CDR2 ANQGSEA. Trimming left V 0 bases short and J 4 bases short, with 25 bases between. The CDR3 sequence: CSVEDRQGPILKVYEQYF. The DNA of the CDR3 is TGCAGCGTTGAAGATCGCCAGGGCCCCATTTTAAAGGTTTACGAGCAGTACTTC.

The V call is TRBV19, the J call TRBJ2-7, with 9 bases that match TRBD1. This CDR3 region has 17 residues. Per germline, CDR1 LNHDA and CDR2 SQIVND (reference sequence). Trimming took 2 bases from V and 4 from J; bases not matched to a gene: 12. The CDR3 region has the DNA TGTGCCAGTAGTATATCTGCCCCCACAGGGGGCGGTTACGAGCAGTACTTC. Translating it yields CASSISAPTGGGYEQYF.

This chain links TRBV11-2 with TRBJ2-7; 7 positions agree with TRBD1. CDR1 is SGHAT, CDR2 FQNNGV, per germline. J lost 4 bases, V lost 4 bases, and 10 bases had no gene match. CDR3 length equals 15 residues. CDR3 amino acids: CASSSIRQGFYEQYF. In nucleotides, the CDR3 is TGTGCCAGCAGCTCCATCAGACAGGGATTTTACGAGCAGTACTTC. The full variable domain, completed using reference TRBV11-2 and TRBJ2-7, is EAGVAQSPRYKIIEKRQSVAFWCNPISGHATLYWYQQILGQGPKLLIQFQNNGVVDDSQLPKDRFSAERLKGVDSTLKIQPAKLEDSAVYLCASSSIRQGFYEQYFGPGTRLTVT.

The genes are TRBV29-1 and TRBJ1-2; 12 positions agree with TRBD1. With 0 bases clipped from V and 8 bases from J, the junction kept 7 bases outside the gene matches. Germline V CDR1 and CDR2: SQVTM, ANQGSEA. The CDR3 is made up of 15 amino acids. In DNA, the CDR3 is TGCAGCGTTGAAGACGTGGGGACAGGGGGCGACGGCTACACCTTC. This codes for CSVEDVGTGGDGYTF.

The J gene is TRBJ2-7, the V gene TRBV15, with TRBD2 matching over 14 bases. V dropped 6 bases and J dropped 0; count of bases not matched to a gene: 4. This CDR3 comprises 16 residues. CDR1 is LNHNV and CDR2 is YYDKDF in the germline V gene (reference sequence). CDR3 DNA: TGTGCCACCAGGGAGGGACTAGCGGGAGCCTCCTACGAGCAGTACTTC. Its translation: CATREGLAGASYEQYF. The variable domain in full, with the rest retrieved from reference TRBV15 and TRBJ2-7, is DAMVIQNPRYQVTQFGKPVTLSCSQTLNHNVMYWYQQKSSQAPKLLFHYYDKDFNNEADTPDNFQSRRPNTSFCFLDIRSPGLGDTAMYLCATREGLAGASYEQYFGPGTRLTVT.

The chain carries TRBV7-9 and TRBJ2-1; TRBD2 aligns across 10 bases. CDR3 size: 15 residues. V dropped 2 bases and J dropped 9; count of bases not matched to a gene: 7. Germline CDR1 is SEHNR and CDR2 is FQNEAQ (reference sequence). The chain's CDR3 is CASSLSAGGGGEQFF. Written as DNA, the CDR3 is TGTGCCAGCAGCTTATCAGCGGGAGGGGGGGGTGAGCAGTTCTTC. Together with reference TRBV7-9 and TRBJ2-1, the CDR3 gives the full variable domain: DTGVSQNPRHKITKRGQNVTFRCDPISEHNRLYWYRQTLGQGPEFLTYFQNEAQLEKSRLLSDRFSAERPKGSFSTLEIQRTEQGDSAMYLCASSLSAGGGGEQFFGPGTRLTVL.

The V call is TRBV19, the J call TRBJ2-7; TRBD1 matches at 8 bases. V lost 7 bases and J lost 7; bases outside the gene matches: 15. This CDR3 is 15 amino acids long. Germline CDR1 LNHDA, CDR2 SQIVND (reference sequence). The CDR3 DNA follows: TGTGCCAGTATGCCCTCACCGGGACAGGCCTTGGAGCAGTACTTC. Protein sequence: CASMPSPGQALEQYF.

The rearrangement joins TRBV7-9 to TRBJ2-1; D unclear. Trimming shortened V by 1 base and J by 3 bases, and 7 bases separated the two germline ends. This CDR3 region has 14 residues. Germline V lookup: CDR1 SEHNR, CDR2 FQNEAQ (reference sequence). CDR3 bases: TGTGCCAGCAGCTTAGGTGGGCTCTACAATGAGCAGTTCTTC. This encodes CASSLGGLYNEQFF.

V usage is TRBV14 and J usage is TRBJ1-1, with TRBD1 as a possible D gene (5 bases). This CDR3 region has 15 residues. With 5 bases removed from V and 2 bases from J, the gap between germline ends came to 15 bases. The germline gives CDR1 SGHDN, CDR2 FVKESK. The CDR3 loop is CASSFSFRDNTEAFF. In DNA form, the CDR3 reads TGTGCCAGCAGCTTCTCTTTCAGGGATAACACTGAAGCTTTCTTT.

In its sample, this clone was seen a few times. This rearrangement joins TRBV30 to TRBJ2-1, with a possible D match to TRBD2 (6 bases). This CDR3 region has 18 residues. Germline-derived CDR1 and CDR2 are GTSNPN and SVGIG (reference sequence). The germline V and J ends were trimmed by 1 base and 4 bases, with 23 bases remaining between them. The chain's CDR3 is CAWSGRMSGSGIYNEQFF. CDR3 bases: TGTGCCTGGAGTGGCCGTATGAGCGGGTCGGGGATTTACAATGAGCAGTTCTTC.

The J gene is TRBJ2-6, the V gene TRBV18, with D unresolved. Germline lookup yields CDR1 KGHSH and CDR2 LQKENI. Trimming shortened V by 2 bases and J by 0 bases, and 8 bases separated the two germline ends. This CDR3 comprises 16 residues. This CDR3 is CASSPVSFSGANVLTF. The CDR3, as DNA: TGTGCCAGCTCACCAGTTTCTTTCTCTGGGGCCAACGTCCTGACTTTC.

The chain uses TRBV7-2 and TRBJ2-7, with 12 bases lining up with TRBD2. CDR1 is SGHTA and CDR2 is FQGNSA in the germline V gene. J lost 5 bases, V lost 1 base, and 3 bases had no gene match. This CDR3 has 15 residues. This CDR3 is CASSLVASGRDEQYF. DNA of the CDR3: TGTGCCAGCAGCTTAGTGGCTAGCGGGAGGGACGAGCAGTACTTC.

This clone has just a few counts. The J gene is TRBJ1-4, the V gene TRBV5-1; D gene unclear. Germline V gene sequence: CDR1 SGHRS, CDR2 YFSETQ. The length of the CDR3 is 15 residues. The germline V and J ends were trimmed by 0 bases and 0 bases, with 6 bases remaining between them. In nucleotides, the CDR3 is TGCGCCAGCAGCTTGGAAACAGCAACTAATGAAAAACTGTTTTTT. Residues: CASSLETATNEKLFF.

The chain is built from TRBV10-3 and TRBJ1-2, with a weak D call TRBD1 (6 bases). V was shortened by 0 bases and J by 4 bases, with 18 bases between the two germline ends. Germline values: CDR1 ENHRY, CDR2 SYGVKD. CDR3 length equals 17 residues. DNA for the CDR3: TGTGCCATCAGTGAGTCTAGGGGGTCAACTCCGAGCTATGGCTACACCTTC. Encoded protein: CAISESRGSTPSYGYTF.

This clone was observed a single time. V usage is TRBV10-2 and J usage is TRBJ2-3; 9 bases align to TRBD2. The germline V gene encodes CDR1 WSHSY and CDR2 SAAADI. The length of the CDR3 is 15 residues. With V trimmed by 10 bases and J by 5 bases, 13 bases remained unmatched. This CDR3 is CATAGGGRALDTQYF. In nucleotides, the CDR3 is TGCGCCACCGCCGGGGGCGGGAGGGCCCTAGATACGCAGTATTTT.